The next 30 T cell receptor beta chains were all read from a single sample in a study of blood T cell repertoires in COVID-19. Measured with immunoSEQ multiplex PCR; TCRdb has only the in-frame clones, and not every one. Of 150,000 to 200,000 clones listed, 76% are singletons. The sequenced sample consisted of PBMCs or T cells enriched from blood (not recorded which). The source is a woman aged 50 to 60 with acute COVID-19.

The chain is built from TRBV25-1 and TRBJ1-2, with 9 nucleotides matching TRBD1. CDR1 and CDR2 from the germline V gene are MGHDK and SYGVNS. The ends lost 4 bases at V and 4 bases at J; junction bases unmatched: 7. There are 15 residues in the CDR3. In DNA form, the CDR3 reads TGTGCCAGCAGTGCCGGGACAGGGCTGGGCTATGGCTACACCTTC. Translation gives CASSAGTGLGYGYTF.

CDR3 amino acids: CASSPWTSGDNEQFF. CDR3 nucleotides: TGTGCCAGCAGCCCCTGGACTAGCGGTGACAATGAGCAGTTCTTC. The chain recombines TRBV7-9 with TRBJ2-1; 10 nucleotides match TRBD2. Trimming took 5 bases from V and 5 from J; bases not matched to a gene: 6. The CDR3 runs to 15 residues. Germline V gene lookup returns CDR1 SEHNR and CDR2 FQNEAQ (reference sequence).

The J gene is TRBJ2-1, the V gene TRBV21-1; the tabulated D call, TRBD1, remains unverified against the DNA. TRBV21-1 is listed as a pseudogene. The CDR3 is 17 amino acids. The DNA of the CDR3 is TGTGCCAGCAGCAAAGTCCGGGGGACAGGGCTCTTCGATGAGCAGTTCTTC. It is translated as CASSKVRGTGLFDEQFF.

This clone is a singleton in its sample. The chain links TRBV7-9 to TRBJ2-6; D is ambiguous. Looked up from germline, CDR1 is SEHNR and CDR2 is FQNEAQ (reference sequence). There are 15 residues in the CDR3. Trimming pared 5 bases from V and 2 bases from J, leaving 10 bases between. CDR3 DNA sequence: TGTGCCAGCAGCACCCCGGTGGCTGGGGCCAACGTCCTGACTTTC. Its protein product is CASSTPVAGANVLTF.

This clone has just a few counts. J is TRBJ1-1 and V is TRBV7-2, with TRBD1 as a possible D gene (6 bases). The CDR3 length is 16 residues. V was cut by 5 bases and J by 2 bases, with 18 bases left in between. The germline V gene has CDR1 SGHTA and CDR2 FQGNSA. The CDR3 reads CASSPPYGQSNTEAFF. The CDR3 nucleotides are TGTGCCAGCAGCCCACCTTACGGACAGTCAAACACTGAAGCTTTCTTT.

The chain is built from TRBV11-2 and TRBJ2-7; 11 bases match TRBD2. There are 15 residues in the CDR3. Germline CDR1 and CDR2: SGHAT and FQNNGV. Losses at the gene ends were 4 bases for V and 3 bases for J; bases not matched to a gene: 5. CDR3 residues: CASSSLAGGHYEQYV. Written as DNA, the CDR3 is TGTGCCAGCAGCTCTCTAGCGGGGGGCCACTACGAGCAGTACGTC.

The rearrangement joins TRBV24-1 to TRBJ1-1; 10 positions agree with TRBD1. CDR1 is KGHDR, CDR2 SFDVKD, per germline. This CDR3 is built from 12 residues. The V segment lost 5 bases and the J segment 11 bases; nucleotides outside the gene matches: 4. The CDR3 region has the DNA TGTGCCACCAGTGCGACAGGGGGCTACGCTTTCTTT. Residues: CATSATGGYAFF.

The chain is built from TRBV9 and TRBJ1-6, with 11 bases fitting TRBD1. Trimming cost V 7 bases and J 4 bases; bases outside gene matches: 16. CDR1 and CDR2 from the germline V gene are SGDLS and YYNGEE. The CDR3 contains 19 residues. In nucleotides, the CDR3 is TGTGCCAGCGGGGGCTCCGGGACAGGGGGGACCCTGTATAATTCACCCCTCCACTTT. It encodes CASGGSGTGGTLYNSPLHF.

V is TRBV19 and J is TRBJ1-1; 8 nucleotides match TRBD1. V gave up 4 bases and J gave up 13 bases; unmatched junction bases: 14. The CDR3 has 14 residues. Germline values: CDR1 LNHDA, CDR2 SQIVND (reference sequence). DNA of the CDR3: TGTGCCAGTAGTACCTCCTTATCGACAGGGGAGGATTTCTTT. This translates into CASSTSLSTGEDFF.

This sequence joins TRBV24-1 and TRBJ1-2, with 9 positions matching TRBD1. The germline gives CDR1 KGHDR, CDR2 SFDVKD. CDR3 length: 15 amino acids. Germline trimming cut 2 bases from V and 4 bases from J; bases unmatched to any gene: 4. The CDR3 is CATSDSRDRAYGYTF. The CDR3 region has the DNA TGTGCCACCAGTGATTCGCGGGACAGGGCCTATGGCTACACCTTC.

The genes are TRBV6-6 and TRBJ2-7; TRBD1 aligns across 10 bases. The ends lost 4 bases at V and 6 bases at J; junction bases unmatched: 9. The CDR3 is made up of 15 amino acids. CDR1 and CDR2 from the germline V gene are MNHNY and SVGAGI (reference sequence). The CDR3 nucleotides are TGTGCCAGCAGTTCAACCCGGGACAGGGGCTCCGAGCAGTACGTC. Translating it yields CASSSTRDRGSEQYV.

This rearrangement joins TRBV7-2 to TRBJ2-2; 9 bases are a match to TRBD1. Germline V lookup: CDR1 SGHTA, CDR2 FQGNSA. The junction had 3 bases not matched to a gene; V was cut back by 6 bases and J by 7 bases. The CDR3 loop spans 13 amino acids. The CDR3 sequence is CASRGQGHGELFF. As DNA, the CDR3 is TGTGCCAGCAGAGGACAGGGGCACGGGGAGCTGTTTTTT.

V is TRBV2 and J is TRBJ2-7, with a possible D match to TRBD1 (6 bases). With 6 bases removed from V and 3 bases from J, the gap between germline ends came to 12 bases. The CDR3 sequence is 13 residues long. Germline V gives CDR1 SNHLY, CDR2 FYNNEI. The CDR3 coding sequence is TGTGCCAGCAGCCCGAGGGGGTACTACGAGCAGTACGTC. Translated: CASSPRGYYEQYV.

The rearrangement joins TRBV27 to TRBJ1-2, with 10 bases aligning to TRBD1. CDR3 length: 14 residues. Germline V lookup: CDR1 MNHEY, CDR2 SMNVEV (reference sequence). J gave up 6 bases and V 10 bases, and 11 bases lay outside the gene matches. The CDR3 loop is CATKIGQGGNGYTF. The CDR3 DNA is TGTGCCACCAAGATAGGACAGGGGGGGAATGGCTACACCTTC.

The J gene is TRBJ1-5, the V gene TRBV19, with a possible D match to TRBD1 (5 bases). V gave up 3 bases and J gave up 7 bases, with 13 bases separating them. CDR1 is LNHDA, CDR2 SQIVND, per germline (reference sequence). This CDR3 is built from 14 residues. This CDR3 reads CASSMGQGSQPQHF. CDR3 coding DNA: TGTGCCAGTAGTATGGGGCAGGGAAGCCAGCCCCAGCATTTT.

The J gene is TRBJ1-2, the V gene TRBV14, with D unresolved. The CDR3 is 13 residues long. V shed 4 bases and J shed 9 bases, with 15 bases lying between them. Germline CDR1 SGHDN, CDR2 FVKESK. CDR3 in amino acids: CASSLAPGGSYTF. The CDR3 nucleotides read TGTGCCAGCAGCCTCGCCCCGGGAGGGAGCTACACCTTC. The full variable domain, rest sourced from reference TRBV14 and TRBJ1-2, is EAGVTQFPSHSVIEKGQTVTLRCDPISGHDNLYWYRRVMGKEIKFLLHFVKESKQDESGMPNNRFLAERTGGTYSTLKVQPAELEDSGVYFCASSLAPGGSYTFGSGTRLTVV.

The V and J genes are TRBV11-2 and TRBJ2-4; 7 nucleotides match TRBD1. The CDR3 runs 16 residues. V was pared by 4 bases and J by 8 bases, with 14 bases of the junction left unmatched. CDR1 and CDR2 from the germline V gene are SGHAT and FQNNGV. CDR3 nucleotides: TGTGCCAGCAGCTCACCAGGGGGTTGGGATGGGGACATTCAGTACTTC. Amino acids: CASSSPGGWDGDIQYF.

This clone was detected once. CDR3 sequence reads: CASGVTYEQYV. DNA for the CDR3: TGTGCCAGCGGAGTGACCTACGAGCAGTACGTC. This chain joins TRBV6-5 and TRBJ2-7; D gene uncertain. CDR1 is MNHEY, CDR2 SVGAGI, per germline. This CDR3 has 11 amino acids. Between the trimmed V and J ends, which lost 8 bases and 2 bases, there was a span of 7 bases.

The CDR3 region has the DNA TGCGCCAGCAGCCAGTCAGGGGGGTACCGTGGCTACACCTTC. Its protein product is CASSQSGGYRGYTF. J is TRBJ1-2 and V is TRBV4-3; 7 bases line up with TRBD1. This CDR3 spans 14 amino acids. Germline assignment: CDR1 LGHNA and CDR2 YSLEER. Losses at the gene ends were 3 bases for V and 7 bases for J; bases not matched to a gene: 8.

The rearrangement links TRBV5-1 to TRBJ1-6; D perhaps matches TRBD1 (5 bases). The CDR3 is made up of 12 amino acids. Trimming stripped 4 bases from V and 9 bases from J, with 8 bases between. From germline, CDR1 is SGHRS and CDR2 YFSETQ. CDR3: CASSQTGSPLHF. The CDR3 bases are TGCGCCAGCAGCCAAACAGGTTCACCCCTCCACTTT.

The CDR3 sequence is CASSYSQGAYGNTIYF. DNA of the CDR3: TGTGCCAGCAGTTACTCGCAGGGGGCGTATGGAAACACCATATATTTT. V usage is TRBV6-5 and J usage is TRBJ1-3, with 8 bases lining up with TRBD1. Germline V lookup: CDR1 MNHEY, CDR2 SVGAGI. V lost 0 bases, J lost 3 bases, and 4 bases stayed unmatched. The CDR3 is 16 amino acids.

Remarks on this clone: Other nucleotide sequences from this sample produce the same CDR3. CDR3 nucleotides: TGTGCCAGCTCCCCCGCGGGGAACACTGAAGCTTTCTTT. Protein: CASSPAGNTEAFF. The chain links TRBV18 to TRBJ1-1, with D hard to call. CDR1 and CDR2 from the germline V gene are KGHSH and LQKENI. V lost 6 bases to trimming and J lost 1 base, with 9 bases between them. The CDR3 contains 13 residues.

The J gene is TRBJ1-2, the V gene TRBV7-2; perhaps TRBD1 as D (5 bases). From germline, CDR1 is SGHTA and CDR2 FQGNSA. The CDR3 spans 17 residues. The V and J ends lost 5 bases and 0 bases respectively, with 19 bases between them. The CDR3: CASSTAPRQIANYGYTF. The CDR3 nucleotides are TGTGCCAGCAGCACTGCCCCTCGACAGATAGCTAACTATGGCTACACCTTC.

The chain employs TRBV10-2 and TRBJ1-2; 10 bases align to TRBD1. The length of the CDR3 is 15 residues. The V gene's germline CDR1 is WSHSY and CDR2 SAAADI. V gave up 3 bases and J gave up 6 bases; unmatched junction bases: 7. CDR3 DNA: TGCGCCAGCAGTGACTCTTTCGGGACAGGGGATGGCTACACCTTC. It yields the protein CASSDSFGTGDGYTF.

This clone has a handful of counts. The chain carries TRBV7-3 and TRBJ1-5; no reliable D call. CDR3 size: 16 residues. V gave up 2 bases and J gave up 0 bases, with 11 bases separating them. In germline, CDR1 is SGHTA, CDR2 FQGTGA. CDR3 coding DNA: TGTGCCAGCAGCTTAGGGCCGAGGGCTAGCAATCAGCCCCAGCATTTT. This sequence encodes CASSLGPRASNQPQHF.

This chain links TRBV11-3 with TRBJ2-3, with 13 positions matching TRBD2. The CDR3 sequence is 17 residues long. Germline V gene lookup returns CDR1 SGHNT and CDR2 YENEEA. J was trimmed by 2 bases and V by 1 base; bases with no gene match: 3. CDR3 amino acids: CASSLGGTSGATDTQYF. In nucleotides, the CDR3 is TGTGCCAGCAGCTTAGGGGGGACTAGCGGGGCCACAGATACGCAGTATTTT.

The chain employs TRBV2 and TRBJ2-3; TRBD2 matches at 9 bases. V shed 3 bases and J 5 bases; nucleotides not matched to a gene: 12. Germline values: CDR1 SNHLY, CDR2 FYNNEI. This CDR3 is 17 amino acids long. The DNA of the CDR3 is TGTGCCAGCAGTGATCGAGTTGGCGGGGGGGAAGAAGATACGCAGTATTTT. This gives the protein CASSDRVGGGEEDTQYF.

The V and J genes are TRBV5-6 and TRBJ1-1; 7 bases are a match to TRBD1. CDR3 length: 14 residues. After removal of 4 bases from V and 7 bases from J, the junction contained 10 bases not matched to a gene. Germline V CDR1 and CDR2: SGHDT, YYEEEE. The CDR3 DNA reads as TGTGCCAGCAGCCTAGGGACAGCCTGGGGTGAAGCTTTCTTT. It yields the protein CASSLGTAWGEAFF.

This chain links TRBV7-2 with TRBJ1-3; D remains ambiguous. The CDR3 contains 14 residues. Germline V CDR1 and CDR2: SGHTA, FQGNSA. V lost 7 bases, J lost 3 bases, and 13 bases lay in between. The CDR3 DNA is TGTGCCAGCACCGAGTGGCGAGGTGGAAACACCATATATTTT. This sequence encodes CASTEWRGGNTIYF.

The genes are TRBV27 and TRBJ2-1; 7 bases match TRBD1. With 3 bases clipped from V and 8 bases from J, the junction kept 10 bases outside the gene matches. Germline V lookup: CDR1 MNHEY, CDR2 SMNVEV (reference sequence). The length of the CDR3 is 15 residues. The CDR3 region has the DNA TGTGCCAGCAGTTTTCTAGACAGGGTAAGGGATGAGCAGTTCTTC. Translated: CASSFLDRVRDEQFF.